This T cell receptor (beta chain) emerged from a study of cytomegalovirus exposure and HLA in healthy donors. Study as a whole: A previous analysis identified fewer than 130 million unique TCR beta sequences derived from around 200 million T cells.

Germline CDR1 is MNHEY and CDR2 is SMNVEV (reference sequence). V gave up 5 bases and J gave up 6 bases, with 22 bases separating them. The CDR3 length is 16 residues. About this clone: No antigen is known for it.

Study-wide results and caveats: Compared with the approximately 680-donor mean, an Asian-associated ancestry cluster reportedly had fewer N-insertions, according to a later analysis.

PCR used 60 Vbeta primers and 13 Jbeta primers. Using immunoSEQ multiplex PCR, the repertoire was profiled, and TCRdb retains in-frame clones only, with some absent. The sample carries 100,000 to 150,000 clones, 81% recorded once. Specimen: PBMCs. The J gene is TRBJ1-2, the V gene TRBV27; unclear D gene. The clonotype comes from a man aged 40-55 years in good health and CMV-seronegative. The CDR3 coding sequence is TGTGCCAGCAGTCCACGAGTTCTCAGGCAGTTGAATGGCTACACCTTC. Residues: CASSPRVLRQLNGYTF.